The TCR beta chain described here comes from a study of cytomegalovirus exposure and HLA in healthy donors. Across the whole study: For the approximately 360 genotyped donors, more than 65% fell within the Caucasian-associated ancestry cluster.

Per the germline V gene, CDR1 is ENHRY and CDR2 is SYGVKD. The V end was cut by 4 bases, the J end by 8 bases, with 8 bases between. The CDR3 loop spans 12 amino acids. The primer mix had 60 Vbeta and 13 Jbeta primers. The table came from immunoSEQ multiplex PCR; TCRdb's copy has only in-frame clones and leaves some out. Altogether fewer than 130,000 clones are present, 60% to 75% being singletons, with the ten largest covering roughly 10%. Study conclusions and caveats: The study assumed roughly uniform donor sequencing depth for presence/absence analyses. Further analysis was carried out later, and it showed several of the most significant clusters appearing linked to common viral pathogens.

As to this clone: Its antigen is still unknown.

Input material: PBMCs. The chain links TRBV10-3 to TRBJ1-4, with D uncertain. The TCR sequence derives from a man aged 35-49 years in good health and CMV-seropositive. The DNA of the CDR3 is TGTGCCATCAGTGCTCCGGGAGAAAAACTGTTTTTT. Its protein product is CAISAPGEKLFF.